The 21 T cell receptor beta chains reported below all come from one sample, sequenced in a study of blood T cells in healthy people across ages. Together with a sample-barcoded 5' primer, a J-beta primer mix was included in a second PCR lasting 7 to 11 cycles. TCRdb re-analysed the 5' RACE reads in MiXCR, keeping a single row per CDR3 protein. Of about 640,000 distinct CDR3 sequences listed, less than 35% were seen once; the top ten hold less than 20%. Sequencing was performed on blood. These receptor sequences come from a woman older than 75 in good health.

This clonotype appeared a single time. The J gene is TRBJ1-2, the V gene TRBV20-1, with a possible D match to TRBD1 (6 bases). Germline V gene sequence: CDR1 DFQATT, CDR2 SNEGSKA (reference sequence). Trimming cost V 2 bases and J 5 bases, with 9 bases left between them. This CDR3 is built from 12 residues. Here the CDR3 DNA reads TGCAGTGCTAGACACACAGGGTATGGCTACACCTTC. Translation gives CSARHTGYGYTF.

This clonotype came up many times. As DNA, the CDR3 is TGCGCCAGCAGCACCGGACAGGGCACAGATACGCAGTATTTT. This encodes CASSTGQGTDTQYF. The chain recombines TRBV5-1 with TRBJ2-3; 7 nucleotides match TRBD1. The CDR3 runs 14 residues. From germline, CDR1 is SGHRS and CDR2 YFSETQ. V gave up 4 bases and J gave up 1 base; unmatched junction bases: 3.

The chain joins TRBV20-1 to TRBJ2-3; 12 nucleotides match TRBD2. The junction had 2 bases not matched to a gene; V was cut back by 1 base and J by 3 bases. Germline V gene lookup returns CDR1 DFQATT and CDR2 SNEGSKA (reference sequence). The CDR3 loop spans 15 amino acids. CDR3 nucleotides: TGCAGTGCTAGAGCTAGCGGGAGGGGTACAGATACGCAGTATTTT. Translated, it gives CSARASGRGTDTQYF.

Concerning this clonotype itself: With a much larger clone just one base away, this may be a read error. The chain is built from TRBV10-3 and TRBJ1-2, with D uncertain. The length of the CDR3 is 14 residues. CDR1 is ENHRY and CDR2 is SYGVKD in the germline V gene. In nucleotides, the CDR3 is TGTGCCGTCAGTGCCGAGACTCCGAACTATGGCTACACCTTC. Residues: CAVSAETPNYGYTF.

As to this clonotype: A much larger clone sits a single nucleotide away, making a read error possible. This chain uses TRBV7-3 with TRBJ1-1, with D hard to call. Per germline, CDR1 SGHTA and CDR2 FQGTGA. The V gene lost 1 base and the J gene lost 4 bases, with 7 bases spanning the gap. The CDR3 extends over 13 amino acids. The DNA of the CDR3 is TGTGCCAGCAGCTTAAGTGAGGGCACTGAAGCTTTCTTT. Its protein product is CASSLSEGTEAFF. The entire variable domain, with the rest obtained from reference TRBV7-3 and TRBJ1-1, is as follows: GAGVSQTPSNKVTEKGKYVELRCDPISGHTALYWYRQSLGQGPEFLIYFQGTGAADDSGLPNDRFFAVRPEGSVSTLKIQRTERGDSAVYLCASSLSEGTEAFFGQGTRLTVV.

The V call is TRBV7-2, the J call TRBJ2-1; perhaps TRBD2 as D (5 bases). Trimming shortened V by 5 bases and J by 3 bases, and 11 bases separated the two germline ends. Germline loops: CDR1 SGHTA, CDR2 FQGNSA. CDR3 length: 14 residues. CDR3 protein: CASSAEGFYNEQFF. The CDR3 DNA reads TGTGCCAGCAGCGCAGAGGGATTCTACAATGAGCAGTTCTTC.

This clonotype was counted many times. This chain uses TRBV7-8 with TRBJ2-7; D call uncertain. Germline V lookup: CDR1 SGHVS, CDR2 FQNEAQ. V was shortened by 5 bases and J by 0 bases, with 14 bases between the two germline ends. The CDR3 has 15 residues. The CDR3 is CASSPTVGYSYEQYF. The DNA of the CDR3 is TGTGCCAGCAGCCCCACCGTGGGCTACTCCTACGAGCAGTACTTC.

This clonotype was counted only a few times. This rearrangement joins TRBV3-1 to TRBJ2-7; D is unresolved. V dropped 2 bases and J dropped 2 bases, with 7 bases sitting between them. CDR1 and CDR2 (germline): LGHDT, YNNKEL (reference sequence). The length of the CDR3 is 13 residues. This CDR3 reads CASSQTETYEQYF. CDR3 DNA sequence: TGTGCCAGCAGCCAAACGGAGACCTACGAGCAGTACTTC.

This clonotype has a single count. The genes are TRBV20-1 and TRBJ2-7; 7 bases agree with TRBD1. V shed 3 bases, J shed 1 base, and the junction held 9 bases outside the gene matches. Germline V CDR1 and CDR2: DFQATT, SNEGSKA (reference sequence). The CDR3 has 15 amino acids. The CDR3 here is CSASPISTGSYEQYF. In nucleotides, the CDR3 is TGCAGTGCTAGCCCGATTTCGACAGGGTCCTACGAGCAGTACTTC.

This clonotype was recorded at least ten times. This may come from a read error, since a much larger clone is one base off. This chain uses TRBV5-1 with TRBJ2-4; 9 bases line up with TRBD1. Trimming cost V 4 bases and J 9 bases; bases outside gene matches: 8. There are 14 residues in the CDR3. CDR1 is SGHRS and CDR2 is YFSETQ in the germline V gene. In nucleotides, the CDR3 is TGCGCCAGCAGCCTGGGACAGGGAAGAGGCATTCAGTACTTC. As protein: CASSLGQGRGIQYF.

This clonotype was recorded a few times. This chain links TRBV9 with TRBJ2-7; TRBD1 or TRBD2 may be the D gene (6 bases each). This CDR3 region has 15 residues. Trimming removed 0 bases at V and 3 bases at J, with 13 bases between. Germline V lookup: CDR1 SGDLS, CDR2 YYNGEE. CDR3 sequence (DNA): TGTGCCAGCAGCGTAGGGGGCGGGGACATCTACGAGCAGTACTTC. Protein sequence: CASSVGGGDIYEQYF.

The chain employs TRBV29-1 and TRBJ1-1; D is undetermined. Trimming pared 7 bases from V and 2 bases from J, leaving 5 bases between. CDR1 is SQVTM and CDR2 is ANQGSEA in the germline V gene. The CDR3 has 10 residues. This chain's CDR3 is CSAANTEAFF. CDR3 coding DNA: TGCAGCGCGGCTAACACTGAAGCTTTCTTT. The full variable domain, with the rest looked up from reference TRBV29-1 and TRBJ1-1, is SAVISQKPSRDICQRGTSLTIQCQVDSQVTMMFWYRQQPGQSLTLIATANQGSEATYESGFVIDKFPISRPNLTFSTLTVSNMSPEDSSIYLCSAANTEAFFGQGTRLTVV.

The sample holds many counts of this clonotype. The chain is built from TRBV18 and TRBJ1-1; D is unclear. Germline lookup yields CDR1 KGHSH and CDR2 LQKENI. V lost 8 bases and J 1 base, leaving 11 bases between the germline ends. The CDR3 runs to 13 residues. The CDR3 loop reads CASSPRGNTEAFF. Here the CDR3 DNA reads TGTGCCAGCAGTCCACGGGGGAACACTGAAGCTTTCTTT.

The V call is TRBV29-1, the J call TRBJ2-1, with TRBD1 as a possible D gene (6 bases). Germline CDR1 SQVTM, CDR2 ANQGSEA. The CDR3 runs to 13 residues. The CDR3 protein is CSARNRDIAEQFF. DNA for the CDR3: TGCAGTGCTCGGAACAGGGATATTGCTGAGCAGTTCTTC.

Of note for this clonotype: The junction departs from germline at one end; a sequencing error may be responsible. The chain carries TRBV5-4 and TRBJ1-2; D is undetermined. This CDR3 spans 13 amino acids. From germline, CDR1 is SGHNT and CDR2 YYREEE (reference sequence). CDR3 DNA sequence: TGTGCCAGCAGCTTGGTGGATAACTATGGCCACACCTTC. Translated: CASSLVDNYGHTF.

This clonotype showed up many times. J is TRBJ2-3 and V is TRBV10-3, with D maybe TRBD1 (6 bases). The V end lost 5 bases, the J end lost 0 bases, and 12 bases lay between the germline ends. The CDR3 has 15 amino acids. CDR1 and CDR2 from the germline V gene are ENHRY and SYGVKD. The CDR3 is CAISTTDSSTDTQYF. The CDR3 DNA follows: TGTGCCATCAGTACTACGGACAGCAGCACAGATACGCAGTATTTT.

This clonotype was detected a few times. V is TRBV18 and J is TRBJ2-5; 10 bases agree with TRBD1. Germline-derived CDR1 and CDR2 are KGHSH and LQKENI. The CDR3 runs to 16 residues. V lost 3 bases and J lost 2; bases outside the gene matches: 6. The CDR3 nucleotides are TGTGCCAGCTCACCGCCGGGACAGGGGTTGCAAGAGACCCAGTACTTC. It specifies CASSPPGQGLQETQYF.

This clonotype was detected only a few times. The genes are TRBV6-5 and TRBJ2-2, with no clear D. Per germline, CDR1 MNHEY and CDR2 SVGAGI. Trimming pared 1 base from V and 0 bases from J, leaving 6 bases between. This CDR3 comprises 15 residues. The CDR3 sequence: CASSYFDTNTGELFF. CDR3 DNA sequence: TGTGCCAGCAGTTACTTCGATACGAACACCGGGGAGCTGTTTTTT.

This clonotype was seen many times. This sequence joins TRBV4-1 and TRBJ1-2; no reliable D call. The CDR3 has 15 residues. Germline-derived CDR1 and CDR2 are MGHRA and YSYEKL. Trimming shortened V by 0 bases and J by 4 bases, and 12 bases separated the two germline ends. CDR3 coding DNA: TGCGCCAGCAGCCAAGAGTTCAAGAGGCCCTATGGCTACACCTTC. Its protein product is CASSQEFKRPYGYTF.

This clonotype was seen at least ten times. The chain couples TRBV7-2 to TRBJ1-2, with D possibly TRBD1 on 6 matching bases. From germline, CDR1 is SGHTA and CDR2 FQGNSA. The CDR3 runs 14 residues. Deletions cut 6 bases from V and 8 bases from J, with 19 bases between. The chain's CDR3 is CASSLGGQNGGYTF. The CDR3 bases are TGTGCCAGCAGTTTGGGGGGGCAAAACGGGGGCTACACCTTC.

With regard to this clonotype: Possible read error: a much larger clone is one base away. J is TRBJ2-1 and V is TRBV5-5; 16 bases line up with TRBD2. The last part of the DNA fits TRBJ2-7 better; the J call may be wrong. The length of the CDR3 is 18 residues. Per germline, CDR1 SGHKS and CDR2 YYEKEE (reference sequence). The CDR3 nucleotides read TGTGCCAGCAGGCCCGGGACTAGCGGGGGGGTAGCGTACAATGAGCAGTACTTC. It translates to CASRPGTSGGVAYNEQYF.